The source of this T cell receptor (beta chain) is a study of cytomegalovirus exposure and HLA in healthy donors. The PCR made use of 60 Vbeta and 13 Jbeta primers. Produced via immunoSEQ multiplex PCR; TCRdb's table is partial and in-frame only. The repertoire has some 110,000 clones, around 75% of them found once; the top ten carry about 0.92%. J was trimmed by 5 bases and V by 7 bases; bases with no gene match: 7. Germline V gene sequence: CDR1 SGHRS, CDR2 YFSETQ. The CDR3 length is 13 residues. General observations from the study: High sensitivity and specificity were reportedly achieved when the classifier diagnosed cytomegalovirus status.

This clone occurred a few times. Its antigen is not identified. The rearrangement links TRBV5-1 to TRBJ2-5, with TRBD2 matching over 8 bases. The sequencing sample was made of PBMCs. This TCR was recovered from a woman between 25 and 40 years old in good health and CMV-seronegative. CDR3 sequence (DNA): TGCGCCAGCTACTATAGCGGGATTGAGACCCAGTACTTC. Translating gives CASYYSGIETQYF.